This T cell receptor (beta chain) was captured in a study of T cell repertoires in cytomegalovirus infection. Study-level background: Peptides in the study included HLA-C-restricted and HLA-B-restricted CMV epitopes.

TCRdb redid the calling of the reads with MiXCR, one entry per CDR3 protein. The table records about a million distinct CDR3 sequences, roughly 30% of them present only once. As for this clonotype: The antigen is unknown.

CDR3 size: 13 residues. Trimming stripped 6 bases from V and 3 bases from J, with 12 bases between. The receptor's source is a human donor in good health (CMV status not recorded). Some clones in this sample may be carry-over from other donors' samples. Sample: cultured CD8+ T cells from PBMCs, taken from culture after CMV antigen stimulation. The rearrangement joins TRBV12-3 or TRBV12-4 to TRBJ2-7; the D gene is possibly TRBD1 (6 bases). Written as DNA, the CDR3 is TGTGCCAGCAGCCAGGGACACAACTACGAGCAGTACTTC. Translating gives CASSQGHNYEQYF.